The sequence of this TCR beta chain was determined in a study of human T cells and chemical hapten exposure. Study-wide results and limits: With DPC sensitization, TCRs exceeding 1 in 1000 frequency showed no change.

As to this clonotype: Its specificity is not known.

Described time point: patch test 2, 6 weeks after DPC sensitization. Treatment denoted: therapeutic diphenylcyclopropenone sensitization with weekly scalp DPC. Alopecia patients, 18 to 70 years old and DPC-suitable, served as donors. RNA extraction used unfractionated whole blood as the source of total RNA. Individual cDNA molecules (in the library) carried attached unique molecular identifiers. MiXCR, applied by TCRdb to the RACE reads, yields one record per CDR3 protein. The sample lists tens of thousands of distinct CDR3 sequences, around a tenth seen once, with 1.6% in the top ten. The CDR3 has 17 residues. Germline assignment: CDR1 SEHNR and CDR2 FQNEAQ (reference sequence). Trimming removed 4 bases from V and 1 base from J; junction bases left unmatched: 9.

The sample here was whole blood, taken in connection with sensitization to the hapten diphenylcyclopropenone (DPC). This chain uses TRBV7-9 with TRBJ2-1; 8 bases are a match to TRBD2. This receptor was obtained from a young man with alopecia areata. Some clones in this sample may be carry-over from other donors' samples. The CDR3: CASSSSSGWPSYNEQFF. The CDR3 DNA follows: TGTGCCAGCAGCTCCTCTAGCGGGTGGCCTTCCTACAATGAGCAGTTCTTC.